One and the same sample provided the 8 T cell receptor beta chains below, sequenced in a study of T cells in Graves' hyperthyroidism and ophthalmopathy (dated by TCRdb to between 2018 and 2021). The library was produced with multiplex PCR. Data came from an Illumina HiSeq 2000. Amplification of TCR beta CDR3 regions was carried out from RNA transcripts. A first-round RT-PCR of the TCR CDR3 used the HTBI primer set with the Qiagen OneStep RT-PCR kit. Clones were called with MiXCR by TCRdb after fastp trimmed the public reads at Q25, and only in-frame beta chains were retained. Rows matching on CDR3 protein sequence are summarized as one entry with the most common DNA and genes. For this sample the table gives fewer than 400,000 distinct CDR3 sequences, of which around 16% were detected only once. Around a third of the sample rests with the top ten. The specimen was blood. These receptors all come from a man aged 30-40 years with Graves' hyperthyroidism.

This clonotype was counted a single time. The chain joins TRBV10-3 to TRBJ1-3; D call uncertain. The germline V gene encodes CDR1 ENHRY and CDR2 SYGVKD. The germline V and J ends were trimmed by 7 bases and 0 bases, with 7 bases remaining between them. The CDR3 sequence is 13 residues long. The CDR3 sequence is CAITPRSGNTIYF. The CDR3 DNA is TGTGCCATCACCCCACGCTCTGGAAACACCATATATTTT.

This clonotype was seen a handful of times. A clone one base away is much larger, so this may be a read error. CDR3 sequence: CASSLGGGSEQYF. DNA of the CDR3: TGTGCCAGCAGCTTAGGGGGTGGTAGCGAGCAGTACTTC. The chain couples TRBV11-2 to TRBJ2-7; D call uncertain. Trimming took off 1 base at V and 6 bases at J, with 10 bases between the two ends. Germline CDR1 SGHAT, CDR2 FQNNGV. CDR3 length: 13 amino acids.

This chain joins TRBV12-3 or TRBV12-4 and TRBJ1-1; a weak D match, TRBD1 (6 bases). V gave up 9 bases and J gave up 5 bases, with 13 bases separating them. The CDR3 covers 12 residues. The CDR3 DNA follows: TGTGCCAGTCGACAGGACGGTACTGAAGCTTTCTTT. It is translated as CASRQDGTEAFF.

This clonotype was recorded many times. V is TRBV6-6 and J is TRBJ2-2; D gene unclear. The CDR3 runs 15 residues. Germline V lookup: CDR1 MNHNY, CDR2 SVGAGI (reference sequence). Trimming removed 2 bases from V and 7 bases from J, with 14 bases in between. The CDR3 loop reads CASSYDILGGGELFF. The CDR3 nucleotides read TGTGCCAGCAGTTACGATATCCTGGGTGGCGGGGAGCTGTTTTTT.

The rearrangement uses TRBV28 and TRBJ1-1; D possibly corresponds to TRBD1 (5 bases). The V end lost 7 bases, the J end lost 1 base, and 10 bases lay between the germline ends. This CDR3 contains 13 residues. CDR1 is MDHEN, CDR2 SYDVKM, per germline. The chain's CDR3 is CASILRGNTEAFF. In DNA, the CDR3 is TGTGCCAGCATTTTGAGGGGGAACACTGAAGCTTTCTTT.

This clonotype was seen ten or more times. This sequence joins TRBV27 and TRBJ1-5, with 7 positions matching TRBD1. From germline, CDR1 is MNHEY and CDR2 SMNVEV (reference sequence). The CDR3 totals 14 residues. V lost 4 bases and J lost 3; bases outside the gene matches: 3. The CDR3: CASSSTGANQPQHF. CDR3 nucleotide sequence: TGTGCCAGCAGTTCTACAGGGGCCAATCAGCCCCAGCATTTT.

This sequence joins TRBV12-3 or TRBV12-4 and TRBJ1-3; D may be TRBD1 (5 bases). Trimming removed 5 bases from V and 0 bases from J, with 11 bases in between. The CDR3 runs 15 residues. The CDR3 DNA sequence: TGTGCCAGCAGTGAAACAGGATTCTCTGGAAACACCATATATTTT. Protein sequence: CASSETGFSGNTIYF.

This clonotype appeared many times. This CDR3 reads CASSPRTGGRYGYTF. In DNA, the CDR3 is TGTGCCAGCAGCCCACGGACAGGCGGACGATATGGCTACACCTTC. V is TRBV7-2 and J is TRBJ1-2, with 7 bases lining up with TRBD1. The germline V gene encodes CDR1 SGHTA and CDR2 FQGNSA. The CDR3 runs 15 residues. V trimming: 5 bases; J trimming: 5 bases; junction bases outside the gene matches: 11.